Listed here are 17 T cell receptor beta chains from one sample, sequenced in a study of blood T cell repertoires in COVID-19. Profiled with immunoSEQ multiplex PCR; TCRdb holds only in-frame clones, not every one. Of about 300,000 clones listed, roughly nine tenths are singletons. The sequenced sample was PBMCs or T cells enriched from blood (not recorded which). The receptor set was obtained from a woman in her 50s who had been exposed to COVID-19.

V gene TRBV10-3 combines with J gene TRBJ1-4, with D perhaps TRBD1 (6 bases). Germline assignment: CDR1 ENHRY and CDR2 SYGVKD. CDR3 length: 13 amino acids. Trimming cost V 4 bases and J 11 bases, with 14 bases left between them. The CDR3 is CAISGAGEGKLFF. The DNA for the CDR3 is TGTGCCATCAGTGGGGCAGGGGAGGGGAAACTGTTTTTT.

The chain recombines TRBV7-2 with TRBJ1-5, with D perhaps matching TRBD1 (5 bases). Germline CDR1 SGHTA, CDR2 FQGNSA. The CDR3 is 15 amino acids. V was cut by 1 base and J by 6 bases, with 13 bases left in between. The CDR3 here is CASSLGANTGQPQHF. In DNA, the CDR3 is TGTGCCAGCAGCTTAGGCGCGAACACAGGTCAGCCCCAGCATTTT.

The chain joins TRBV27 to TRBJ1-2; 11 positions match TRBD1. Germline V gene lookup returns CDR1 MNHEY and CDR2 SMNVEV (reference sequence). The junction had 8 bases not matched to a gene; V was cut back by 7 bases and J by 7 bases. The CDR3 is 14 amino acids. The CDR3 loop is CASKLDRGRVGYTF. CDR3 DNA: TGTGCCAGCAAACTGGACAGGGGGCGGGTTGGCTACACCTTC.

The CDR3 spells CASSQKKGQNTDTQYF. The CDR3 bases are TGCGCCAGCAGCCAAAAAAAGGGACAGAACACAGATACGCAGTATTTT. The chain recombines TRBV4-1 with TRBJ2-3; 7 bases agree with TRBD1. The CDR3 spans 16 residues. V lost 2 bases, J lost 2 bases, and 7 bases stayed unmatched. Germline-derived CDR1 and CDR2 are MGHRA and YSYEKL.

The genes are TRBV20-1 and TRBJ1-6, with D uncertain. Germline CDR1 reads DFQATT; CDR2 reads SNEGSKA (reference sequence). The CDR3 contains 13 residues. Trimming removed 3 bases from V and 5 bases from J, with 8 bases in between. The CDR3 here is CSASRVDNSPLHF. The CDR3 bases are TGCAGTGCTAGTCGCGTAGATAATTCACCCCTCCACTTT.

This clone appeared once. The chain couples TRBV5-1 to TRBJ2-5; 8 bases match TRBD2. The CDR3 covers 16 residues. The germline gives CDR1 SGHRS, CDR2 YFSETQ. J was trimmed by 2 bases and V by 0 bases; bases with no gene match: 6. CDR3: CASSLEVAGGQETQYF. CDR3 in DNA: TGCGCCAGCAGCTTGGAAGTTGCGGGGGGACAAGAGACCCAGTACTTC. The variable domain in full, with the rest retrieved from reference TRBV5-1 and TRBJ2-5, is KAGVTQTPRYLIKTRGQQVTLSCSPISGHRSVSWYQQTPGQGLQFLFEYFSETQRNKGNFPGRFSGRQFSNSRSEMNVSTLELGDSALYLCASSLEVAGGQETQYFGPGTRLLVL.

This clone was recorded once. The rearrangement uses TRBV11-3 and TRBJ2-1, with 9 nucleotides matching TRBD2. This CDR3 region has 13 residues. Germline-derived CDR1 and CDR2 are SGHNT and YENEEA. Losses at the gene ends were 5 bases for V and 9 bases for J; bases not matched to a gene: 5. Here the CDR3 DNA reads TGTGCCAGCAGCCAATCGACTAGCGGTGAGCAGTTCTTC. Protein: CASSQSTSGEQFF.

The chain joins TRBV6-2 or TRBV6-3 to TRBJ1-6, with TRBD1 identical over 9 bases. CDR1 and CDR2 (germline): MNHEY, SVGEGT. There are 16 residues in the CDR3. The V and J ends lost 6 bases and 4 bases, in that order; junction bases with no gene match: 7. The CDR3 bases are TGTGCCAGCAGCTCTGGACAGGGGCGGTATAATTCACCCCTCCACTTT. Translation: CASSSGQGRYNSPLHF.

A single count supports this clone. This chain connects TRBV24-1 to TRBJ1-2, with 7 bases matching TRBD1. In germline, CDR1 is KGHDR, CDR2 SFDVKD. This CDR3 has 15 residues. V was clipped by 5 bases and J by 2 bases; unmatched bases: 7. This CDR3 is CATSVGEQGNYGYTF. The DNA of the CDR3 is TGTGCCACCAGTGTTGGCGAACAGGGGAACTATGGCTACACCTTC.

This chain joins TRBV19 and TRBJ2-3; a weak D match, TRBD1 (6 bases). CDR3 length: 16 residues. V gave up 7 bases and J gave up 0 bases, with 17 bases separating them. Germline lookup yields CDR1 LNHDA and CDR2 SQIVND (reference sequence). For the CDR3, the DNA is TGTGCCAGTAACCCCCACAGGGCTAGTAGCACAGATACGCAGTATTTT. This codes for CASNPHRASSTDTQYF.

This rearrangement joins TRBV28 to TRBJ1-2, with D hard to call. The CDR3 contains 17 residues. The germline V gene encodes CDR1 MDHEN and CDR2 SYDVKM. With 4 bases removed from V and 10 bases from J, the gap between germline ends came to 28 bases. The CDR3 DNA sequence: TGTGCCAGCAGTTCCCCCGTCGGCGGATCCACCCTTCGATACTACACCTTC. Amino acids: CASSSPVGGSTLRYYTF.

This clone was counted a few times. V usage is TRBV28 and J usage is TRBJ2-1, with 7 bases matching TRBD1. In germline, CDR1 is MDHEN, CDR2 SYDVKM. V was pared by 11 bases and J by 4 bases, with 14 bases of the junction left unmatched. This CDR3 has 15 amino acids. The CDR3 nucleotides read TGTGCCTCCCACCAACAGGGGAGCCTATACAATGAGCAGTTCTTC. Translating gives CASHQQGSLYNEQFF. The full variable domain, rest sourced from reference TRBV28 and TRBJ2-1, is DVKVTQSSRYLVKRTGEKVFLECVQDMDHENMFWYRQDPGLGLRLIYFSYDVKMKEKGDIPEGYSVSREKKERFSLILESASTNQTSMYLCASHQQGSLYNEQFFGPGTRLTVL.

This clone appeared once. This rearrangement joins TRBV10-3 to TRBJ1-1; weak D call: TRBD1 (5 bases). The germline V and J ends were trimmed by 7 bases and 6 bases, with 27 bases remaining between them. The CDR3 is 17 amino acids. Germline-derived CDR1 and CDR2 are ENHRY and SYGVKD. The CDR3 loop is CAITGQVGGLKYAEAFF. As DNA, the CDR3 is TGTGCCATCACGGGCCAAGTCGGGGGACTCAAGTACGCTGAAGCTTTCTTT.

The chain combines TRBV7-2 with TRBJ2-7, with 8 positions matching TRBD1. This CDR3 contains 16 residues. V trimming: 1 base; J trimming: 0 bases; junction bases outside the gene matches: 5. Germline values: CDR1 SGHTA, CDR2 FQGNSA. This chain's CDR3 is CASSLVGTGSSYEQYF. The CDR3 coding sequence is TGTGCCAGCAGCTTAGTAGGGACAGGAAGCTCCTACGAGCAGTACTTC.

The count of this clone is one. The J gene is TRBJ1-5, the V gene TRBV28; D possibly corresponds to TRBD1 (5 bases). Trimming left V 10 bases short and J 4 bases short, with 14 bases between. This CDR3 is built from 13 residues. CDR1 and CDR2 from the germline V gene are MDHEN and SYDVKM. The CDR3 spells CATGGHGNQPQHF. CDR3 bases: TGTGCCACCGGGGGTCATGGTAATCAGCCCCAGCATTTT.

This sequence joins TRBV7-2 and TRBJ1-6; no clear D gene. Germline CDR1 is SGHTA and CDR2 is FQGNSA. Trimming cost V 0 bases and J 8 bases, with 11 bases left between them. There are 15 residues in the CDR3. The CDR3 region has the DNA TGTGCCAGCAGCTTAGCGAGGGTAGAGGATTCACCCCTCCACTTT. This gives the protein CASSLARVEDSPLHF.

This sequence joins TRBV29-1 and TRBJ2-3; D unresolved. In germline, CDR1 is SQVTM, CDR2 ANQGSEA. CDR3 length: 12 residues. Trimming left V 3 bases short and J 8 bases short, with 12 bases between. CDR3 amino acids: CSVDSEMATQYF. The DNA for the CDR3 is TGCAGCGTTGATTCGGAGATGGCTACGCAGTATTTT.